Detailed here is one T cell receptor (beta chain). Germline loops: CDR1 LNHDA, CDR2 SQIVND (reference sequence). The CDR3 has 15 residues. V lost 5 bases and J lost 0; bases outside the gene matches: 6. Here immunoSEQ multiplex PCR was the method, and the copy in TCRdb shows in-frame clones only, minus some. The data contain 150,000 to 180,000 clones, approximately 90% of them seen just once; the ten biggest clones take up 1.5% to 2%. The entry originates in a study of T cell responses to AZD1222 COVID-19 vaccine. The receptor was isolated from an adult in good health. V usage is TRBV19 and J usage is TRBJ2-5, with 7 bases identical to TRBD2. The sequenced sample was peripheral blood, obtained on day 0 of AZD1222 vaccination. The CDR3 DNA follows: TGTGCCAGTAGTTTGCTCGGGACTAACCAAGAGACCCAGTACTTC. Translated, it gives CASSLLGTNQETQYF. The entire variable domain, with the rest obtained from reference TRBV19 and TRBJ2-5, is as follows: DGGITQSPKYLFRKEGQNVTLSCEQNLNHDAMYWYRQDPGQGLRLIYYSQIVNDFQKGDIAEGYSVSREKKESFPLTVTSAQKNPTAFYLCASSLLGTNQETQYFGPGTRLLVL.